The 29 T cell receptor beta chains below all came from one sample that was sequenced in a study of T cell responses to AZD1222 COVID-19 vaccine. Method: immunoSEQ multiplex PCR; TCRdb's copy keeps in-frame clones and lacks some. The sample consists of over 130,000 clones, about 92% of them appearing once. The input for sequencing was peripheral blood, taken 28 days after the second AZD1222 dose. The receptors stem from an adult who received the AZD1222 COVID-19 vaccine.

V and J are TRBV5-1 and TRBJ2-3; D is ambiguous. V was cut by 3 bases and J by 5 bases, with 10 bases left in between. The CDR3 extends over 13 amino acids. Per germline, CDR1 SGHRS and CDR2 YFSETQ. CDR3 DNA: TGCGCCAGCAGCTCGAGAGATGTAGATACGCAGTATTTT. Translated: CASSSRDVDTQYF.

The rearrangement uses TRBV4-1 and TRBJ2-3; TRBD2 agrees at 12 bases. There are 17 residues in the CDR3. The ends lost 2 bases at V and 1 base at J; junction bases unmatched: 4. CDR1 and CDR2 from the germline V gene are MGHRA and YSYEKL. For the CDR3, the DNA is TGCGCCAGCAGCCAATCTAGCGGGAGGGCCCGCACAGATACGCAGTATTTT. This sequence encodes CASSQSSGRARTDTQYF.

This chain uses TRBV7-2 with TRBJ2-7; 13 bases map to TRBD2. Germline CDR1 SGHTA, CDR2 FQGNSA. The V and J ends lost 2 bases and 6 bases, in that order; junction bases with no gene match: 7. The CDR3 is made up of 16 amino acids. CDR3 sequence: CASSLRGLAGFGEQYF. CDR3 nucleotides: TGTGCCAGCAGCTTAAGGGGACTAGCGGGATTCGGCGAGCAGTACTTC.

The chain links TRBV4-3 to TRBJ1-6; D unclear. The CDR3 is made up of 18 amino acids. Germline V gene lookup returns CDR1 LGHNA and CDR2 YSLEER. Trimming removed 0 bases at V and 0 bases at J, with 12 bases between. The CDR3 protein is CASSQDFGPASYNSPLHF. DNA for the CDR3: TGCGCCAGCAGCCAAGATTTTGGTCCAGCCTCCTATAATTCACCCCTCCACTTT.

This clone appeared a single time. The rearrangement joins TRBV19 to TRBJ2-7; 10 bases fit TRBD2. The V and J ends lost 4 bases and 7 bases, in that order; junction bases with no gene match: 7. CDR1 is LNHDA, CDR2 SQIVND, per germline (reference sequence). The CDR3 has 14 residues. CDR3 nucleotide sequence: TGTGCCAGTAGTAATGGACTAGCGGAGCTTGAGCAGTACTTC. Its protein is CASSNGLAELEQYF.

The chain couples TRBV5-4 to TRBJ2-1; D might be TRBD2 (6 bases). Trimming shortened V by 3 bases and J by 1 base, and 20 bases separated the two germline ends. The germline V gene encodes CDR1 SGHNT and CDR2 YYREEE (reference sequence). The CDR3 covers 18 residues. For the CDR3, the DNA is TGTGCCAGCAGCTCTGTAGGTGTGGGGGGAGGTTCCTACAATGAGCAGTTCTTC. Encoded protein: CASSSVGVGGGSYNEQFF.

This CDR3 is CAISESFGQGANTGELFF. The CDR3 nucleotides read TGTGCCATCAGTGAGTCCTTTGGGCAGGGGGCGAACACCGGGGAGCTGTTTTTT. J is TRBJ2-2 and V is TRBV10-3; 7 bases are a match to TRBD1. V trimming: 0 bases; J trimming: 0 bases; junction bases outside the gene matches: 7. The CDR3 has 18 amino acids. From germline, CDR1 is ENHRY and CDR2 SYGVKD.

This clone occurred a few times. J is TRBJ1-2 and V is TRBV29-1; D is perhaps TRBD1 (5 bases). This CDR3 contains 11 residues. From germline, CDR1 is SQVTM and CDR2 ANQGSEA. V lost 4 bases and J 6 bases, leaving 9 bases between the germline ends. Here the CDR3 reads CSVVLTDGYTF. In nucleotides, the CDR3 is TGCAGCGTTGTGTTGACAGATGGCTACACCTTC.

The chain couples TRBV11-3 to TRBJ2-7; tentatively, D is TRBD2 (5 bases). V lost 2 bases to trimming and J lost 4 bases, with 18 bases between them. The CDR3 loop spans 16 amino acids. Per germline, CDR1 SGHNT and CDR2 YENEEA. The DNA for the CDR3 is TGTGCCAGCAGCTTACGGAGGTTAAGTAGGACGTACGAGCAGTACTTC. The encoded protein is CASSLRRLSRTYEQYF.

The chain has TRBV27 and TRBJ1-6, with no clear D. Trimming took off 1 base at V and 10 bases at J, with 8 bases between the two ends. CDR3 size: 13 residues. Germline lookup yields CDR1 MNHEY and CDR2 SMNVEV (reference sequence). CDR3 sequence reads: CASSLWERSPLHF. The CDR3 DNA is TGTGCCAGCAGTTTATGGGAGAGATCACCCCTCCACTTT.

V gene TRBV2 combines with J gene TRBJ2-2; TRBD2 is a possible D gene (6 bases). The CDR3 covers 15 residues. V was pared by 6 bases and J by 5 bases, with 16 bases between. Germline V CDR1 and CDR2: SNHLY, FYNNEI. The CDR3 protein is CASRNEHSGTGELFF. The CDR3 DNA reads TGTGCCAGCAGAAACGAACATAGCGGAACCGGGGAGCTGTTTTTT.

The rearrangement uses TRBV28 and TRBJ1-5; D is uncertain. The CDR3 runs to 12 residues. The germline V and J ends were trimmed by 6 bases and 7 bases, with 10 bases remaining between them. Germline CDR1 and CDR2: MDHEN and SYDVKM. CDR3 region: CASRLAGQPQHF. Written as DNA, the CDR3 is TGTGCCAGCAGGCTCGCGGGGCAGCCCCAGCATTTT.

V usage is TRBV9 and J usage is TRBJ1-3; D may be TRBD1 (5 bases). The V and J ends lost 6 bases and 0 bases respectively, with 10 bases between them. CDR3 size: 14 residues. Germline V gene data show CDR1 as SGDLS and CDR2 as YYNGEE. CDR3 sequence: CASNRQGSGNTIYF. As DNA, the CDR3 is TGTGCCAGCAATCGGCAGGGCTCTGGAAACACCATATATTTT.

The chain carries TRBV12-5 and TRBJ1-6; D not certain. Trimming took 3 bases from V and 4 from J, leaving 16 bases between them. Per germline, CDR1 LGHNT and CDR2 FRNRAP. The CDR3 runs 17 residues. This chain's CDR3 is CASGFTGRVRYNSPLHF. As DNA, the CDR3 is TGTGCTAGTGGTTTTACTGGGCGGGTTCGGTATAATTCACCCCTCCACTTT.

The chain links TRBV5-6 to TRBJ1-2; D is perhaps TRBD1 (6 bases). The germline gives CDR1 SGHDT, CDR2 YYEEEE. Deletions cut 2 bases from V and 1 base from J, with 15 bases between. This CDR3 is 16 amino acids long. The CDR3 loop reads CASSFNPGHRNYGYTF. The CDR3 nucleotides are TGTGCCAGCAGCTTTAATCCGGGACACCGTAACTATGGCTACACCTTC.

This clone was seen just once. The chain has TRBV4-2 and TRBJ2-1; a possible D gene is TRBD2 (6 bases). In germline, CDR1 is LGHNA, CDR2 YNFKEQ. Deletions cut 0 bases from V and 6 bases from J, with 12 bases between. This CDR3 contains 15 residues. The CDR3 loop reads CASSQEWTKGNEQFF. The DNA of the CDR3 is TGTGCCAGCAGCCAAGAGTGGACTAAGGGCAATGAGCAGTTCTTC.

The chain uses TRBV30 and TRBJ1-1; D possibly corresponds to TRBD1 (5 bases). Trimming took off 4 bases at V and 1 base at J, with 13 bases between the two ends. Per the germline V gene, CDR1 is GTSNPN and CDR2 is SVGIG (reference sequence). The CDR3 length is 14 residues. The CDR3 sequence: CAWKIPQGNTEAFF. CDR3 in DNA: TGTGCCTGGAAGATCCCTCAGGGGAACACTGAAGCTTTCTTT.

The sample holds a few counts of this clone. The chain couples TRBV7-8 to TRBJ1-2; 10 bases are a match to TRBD1. This CDR3 region has 17 residues. The germline V gene has CDR1 SGHVS and CDR2 FQNEAQ. The ends lost 4 bases at V and 8 bases at J; junction bases unmatched: 16. CDR3 DNA: TGTGCCAGCAGCTCTAATCGACAGGGGGCGCGGGGGTCCGGCTACACCTTC. This codes for CASSSNRQGARGSGYTF.

This CDR3 is CASSLSGDQPQHF. The CDR3 nucleotides are TGTGCCAGCAGCCTGAGCGGGGATCAGCCCCAGCATTTT. This rearrangement joins TRBV3-1 (or the pseudogene TRBV3-2) to TRBJ1-5; D uncertain. In germline, CDR1 is LGHDT, CDR2 YNNKEL (reference sequence). V lost 4 bases and J 5 bases, leaving 9 bases between the germline ends. The CDR3 is 13 amino acids.

The rearrangement links TRBV11-2 to TRBJ1-5; weak D call: TRBD1 (6 bases). The CDR3 is 15 residues long. CDR1 is SGHAT, CDR2 FQNNGV, per germline. V gave up 0 bases and J gave up 6 bases, with 12 bases separating them. This CDR3 reads CASSLDGGLFQPQHF. CDR3 sequence (DNA): TGTGCCAGCAGCTTAGATGGGGGGCTGTTTCAGCCCCAGCATTTT.

DNA for the CDR3: TGTGCCATCAGTGAGTCTCCGCAGGGGCAGGCCCAGCATTTT. This translates into CAISESPQGQAQHF. The chain couples TRBV10-3 to TRBJ1-5; D perhaps matches TRBD1 (6 bases). Germline CDR1 is ENHRY and CDR2 is SYGVKD. CDR3 length: 14 amino acids. Trimming stripped 0 bases from V and 11 bases from J, with 14 bases between.

This clone was counted a few times. The chain is built from TRBV27 and TRBJ1-1; D is perhaps TRBD1 (6 bases). This CDR3 is 12 amino acids long. Trimming took off 8 bases at V and 1 base at J, with 8 bases between the two ends. The V gene's germline CDR1 is MNHEY and CDR2 SMNVEV (reference sequence). Here the CDR3 reads CASYRENTEAFF. The DNA of the CDR3 is TGTGCCAGCTACAGGGAGAACACTGAAGCTTTCTTT.

The genes are TRBV19 and TRBJ2-1; 11 positions match TRBD2. CDR3 length: 16 residues. V lost 3 bases and J lost 5; bases outside the gene matches: 6. Germline CDR1 and CDR2: LNHDA and SQIVND (reference sequence). The CDR3 spells CASSMRLGLADNEQFF. The CDR3 nucleotides are TGTGCCAGTAGTATGAGGTTGGGACTAGCGGACAATGAGCAGTTCTTC.

The V gene is TRBV7-2, the J gene TRBJ1-2; TRBD1 matches 8 bases. Germline V gives CDR1 SGHTA, CDR2 FQGNSA. The CDR3 runs to 15 residues. V lost 1 base to trimming and J lost 2 bases; unmatched junction nucleotides: 3. CDR3 coding DNA: TGTGCCAGCAGCTTAGTCGGACAGGGAAACTATGGCTACACCTTC. The encoded protein is CASSLVGQGNYGYTF.

This rearrangement joins TRBV27 to TRBJ1-6, with D possibly TRBD1 on 6 matching bases. V dropped 5 bases and J dropped 9 bases, with 17 bases sitting between them. The germline V gene encodes CDR1 MNHEY and CDR2 SMNVEV (reference sequence). The CDR3 has 15 amino acids. The DNA for the CDR3 is TGTGCCAGCAGTCTGCAGTGGGGGCGCGGTTCACCCCTCCACTTT. It translates to CASSLQWGRGSPLHF.

This chain uses TRBV4-1 with TRBJ1-6, with TRBD1 as a possible D gene (6 bases). The V and J ends lost 3 bases and 7 bases respectively, with 31 bases between them. This CDR3 spans 21 amino acids. Germline V gene sequence: CDR1 MGHRA, CDR2 YSYEKL. For the CDR3, the DNA is TGCGCCAGCAGCCATTTCCTCCGGACTCCCGGCAGGGGCCGTTACAATTCACCCCTCCACTTT. It is translated as CASSHFLRTPGRGRYNSPLHF.

This chain connects TRBV5-1 to TRBJ1-2; maybe TRBD1 (5 bases). Germline V gene sequence: CDR1 SGHRS, CDR2 YFSETQ. This CDR3 is 14 amino acids long. Trimming took off 4 bases at V and 0 bases at J, with 10 bases between the two ends. The CDR3 protein is CASSLGPANYGYTF. For the CDR3, the DNA is TGCGCCAGCAGCCTGGGACCAGCTAACTATGGCTACACCTTC.

The gene calls are TRBV29-1 and TRBJ2-7; D is undetermined. Germline loops: CDR1 SQVTM, CDR2 ANQGSEA. V was shortened by 4 bases and J by 4 bases, with 14 bases between the two germline ends. This CDR3 has 13 amino acids. The CDR3 DNA sequence: TGCAGCGTTGGTGGCCTAATGGCTTACGAGCAGTACTTC. Residues: CSVGGLMAYEQYF.

The chain combines TRBV30 with TRBJ2-5; D tentatively reads TRBD1 or TRBD2 (5 bases each). Germline V gene lookup returns CDR1 GTSNPN and CDR2 SVGIG (reference sequence). The CDR3 consists of 15 residues. V lost 1 base and J 7 bases, leaving 19 bases between the germline ends. The CDR3 sequence: CAWSGLGEIWVTQYF. The CDR3 DNA sequence: TGTGCCTGGAGTGGGTTAGGGGAGATCTGGGTGACCCAGTACTTC.